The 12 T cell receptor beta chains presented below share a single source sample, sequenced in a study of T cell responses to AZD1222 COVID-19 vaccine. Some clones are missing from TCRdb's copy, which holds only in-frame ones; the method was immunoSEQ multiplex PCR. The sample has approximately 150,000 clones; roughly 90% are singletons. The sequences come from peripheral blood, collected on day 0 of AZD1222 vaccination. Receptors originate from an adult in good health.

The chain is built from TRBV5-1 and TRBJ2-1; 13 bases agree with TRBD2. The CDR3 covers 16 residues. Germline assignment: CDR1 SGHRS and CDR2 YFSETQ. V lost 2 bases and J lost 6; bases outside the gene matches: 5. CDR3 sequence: CASSFPGLAGANEQFF. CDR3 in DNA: TGCGCCAGCAGCTTCCCCGGACTAGCGGGAGCCAATGAGCAGTTCTTC.

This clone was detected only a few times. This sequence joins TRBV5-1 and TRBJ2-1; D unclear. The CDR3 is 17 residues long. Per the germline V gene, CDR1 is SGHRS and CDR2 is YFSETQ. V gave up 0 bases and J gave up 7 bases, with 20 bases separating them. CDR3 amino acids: CASSLGGSSYGSNEQFF. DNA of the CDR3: TGCGCCAGCAGCTTGGGGGGTAGCAGTTATGGATCGAATGAGCAGTTCTTC.

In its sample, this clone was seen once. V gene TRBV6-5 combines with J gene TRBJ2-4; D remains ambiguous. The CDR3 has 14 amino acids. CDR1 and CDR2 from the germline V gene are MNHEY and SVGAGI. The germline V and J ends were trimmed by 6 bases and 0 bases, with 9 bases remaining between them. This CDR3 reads CASSELKAKNIQYF. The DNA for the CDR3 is TGTGCCAGCAGCGAGCTTAAAGCCAAAAACATTCAGTACTTC.

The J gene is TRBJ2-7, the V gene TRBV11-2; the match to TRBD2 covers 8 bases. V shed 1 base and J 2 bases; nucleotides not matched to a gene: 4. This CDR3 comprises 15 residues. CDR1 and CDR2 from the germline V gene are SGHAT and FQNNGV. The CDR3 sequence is CASSLGSSGAYEQYF. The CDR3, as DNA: TGTGCCAGCAGCTTAGGTAGTAGCGGGGCCTACGAGCAGTACTTC.

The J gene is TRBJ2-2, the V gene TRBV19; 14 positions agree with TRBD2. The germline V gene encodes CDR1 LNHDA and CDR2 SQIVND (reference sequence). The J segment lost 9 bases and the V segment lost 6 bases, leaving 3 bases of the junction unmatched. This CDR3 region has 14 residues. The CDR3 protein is CASSRTSGRWELFF. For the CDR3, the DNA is TGTGCCAGTAGCCGGACTAGCGGGAGGTGGGAGCTGTTTTTT. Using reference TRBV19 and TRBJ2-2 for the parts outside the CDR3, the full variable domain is DGGITQSPKYLFRKEGQNVTLSCEQNLNHDAMYWYRQDPGQGLRLIYYSQIVNDFQKGDIAEGYSVSREKKESFPLTVTSAQKNPTAFYLCASSRTSGRWELFFGEGSRLTVL.

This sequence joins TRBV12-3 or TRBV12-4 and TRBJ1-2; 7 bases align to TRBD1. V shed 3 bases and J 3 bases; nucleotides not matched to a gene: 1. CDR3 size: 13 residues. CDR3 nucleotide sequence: TGTGCCAGCAGTTTCGACAGGGACTATGGCTACACCTTC. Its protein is CASSFDRDYGYTF.

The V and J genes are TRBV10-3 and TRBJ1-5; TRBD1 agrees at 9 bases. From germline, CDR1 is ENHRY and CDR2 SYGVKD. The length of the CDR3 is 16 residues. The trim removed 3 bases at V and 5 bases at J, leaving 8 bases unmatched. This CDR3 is CAISEYRRDRDQPQHF. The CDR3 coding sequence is TGTGCCATCAGTGAATATCGAAGGGACAGGGATCAGCCCCAGCATTTT.

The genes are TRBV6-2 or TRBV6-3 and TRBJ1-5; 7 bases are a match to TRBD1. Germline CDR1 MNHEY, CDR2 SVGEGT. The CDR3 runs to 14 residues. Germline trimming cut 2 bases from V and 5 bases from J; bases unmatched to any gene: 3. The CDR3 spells CASSYLQGDQPQHF. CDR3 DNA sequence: TGTGCCAGCAGTTACCTGCAGGGGGATCAGCCCCAGCATTTT.

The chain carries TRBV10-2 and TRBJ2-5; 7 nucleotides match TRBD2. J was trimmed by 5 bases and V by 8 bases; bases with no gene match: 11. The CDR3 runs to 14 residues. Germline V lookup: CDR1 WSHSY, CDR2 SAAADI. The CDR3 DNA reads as TGCGCCAGCGGAGTGGCGGGAGATAAGGAGACCCAGTACTTC. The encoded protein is CASGVAGDKETQYF.

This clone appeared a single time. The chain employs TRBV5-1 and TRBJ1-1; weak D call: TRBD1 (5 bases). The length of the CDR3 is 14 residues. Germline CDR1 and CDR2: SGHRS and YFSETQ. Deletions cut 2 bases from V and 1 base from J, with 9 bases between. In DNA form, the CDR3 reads TGCGCCAGCAGCTTCACAGGCGCGAACACTGAAGCTTTCTTT. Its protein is CASSFTGANTEAFF. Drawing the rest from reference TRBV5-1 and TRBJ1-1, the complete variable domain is KAGVTQTPRYLIKTRGQQVTLSCSPISGHRSVSWYQQTPGQGLQFLFEYFSETQRNKGNFPGRFSGRQFSNSRSEMNVSTLELGDSALYLCASSFTGANTEAFFGQGTRLTVV.

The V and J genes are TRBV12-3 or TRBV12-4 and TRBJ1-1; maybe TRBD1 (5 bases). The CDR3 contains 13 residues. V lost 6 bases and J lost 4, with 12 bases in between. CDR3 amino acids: CASSTRRGTEAFF. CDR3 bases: TGTGCCAGCAGCACCCGGAGGGGCACTGAAGCTTTCTTT.

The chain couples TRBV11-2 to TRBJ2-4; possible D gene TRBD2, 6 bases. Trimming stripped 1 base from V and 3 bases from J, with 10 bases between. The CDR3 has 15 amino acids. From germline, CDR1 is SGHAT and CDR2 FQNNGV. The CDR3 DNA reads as TGTGCCAGCAGCTTAGTGAAGGGAGGCAAAAACATTCAGTACTTC. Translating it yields CASSLVKGGKNIQYF. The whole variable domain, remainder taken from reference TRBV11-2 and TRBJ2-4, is EAGVAQSPRYKIIEKRQSVAFWCNPISGHATLYWYQQILGQGPKLLIQFQNNGVVDDSQLPKDRFSAERLKGVDSTLKIQPAKLEDSAVYLCASSLVKGGKNIQYFGAGTRLSVL.